This TCR beta chain was recovered during a study of blood T cell repertoires in COVID-19. Across the whole study: In each case, the material was cDNA or gDNA derived from T cells, B-cell-depleted T cells, or PBMCs.

CDR1 is SGDLS, CDR2 YYNGEE, per germline. V lost 2 bases and J lost 1, with 9 bases in between. The CDR3 is made up of 14 amino acids. Authors' methods: Nucleated cell number was recorded as an estimate derived from reference gene primer amplification. Clones were read by immunoSEQ multiplex PCR, and TCRdb kept only the in-frame ones, dropping some. The V and J calls and clone size are taken from that table; D and trimming were inferred from the DNA. The sample has about 180,000 clones, 85% seen once. The origin of this receptor is a person aged 65 to 79 with COVID-19, enrolled during active disease. Sequenced material: peripheral blood. J is TRBJ1-1 and V is TRBV9; D gene ambiguous. This chain's CDR3 is CASSVQDWNTEAFF. The CDR3 DNA reads TGTGCCAGCAGCGTGCAGGACTGGAACACTGAAGCTTTCTTT.